Following are 12 T cell receptor beta chains from one sample sequenced in a study of blood T cell repertoires in COVID-19. Method: immunoSEQ multiplex PCR; TCRdb's copy keeps in-frame clones and lacks some. The table has 95,000 to 150,000 clones, 92% seen once; the top ten hold around 2.2%. The sample taken for sequencing was peripheral blood. These receptors came from a man aged 50 to 60 with COVID-19, enrolled during active disease.

CDR3 sequence: CASSEAQRGGADTQYF. The CDR3 nucleotides read TGTGCCAGCAGTGAAGCGCAGCGGGGGGGTGCGGATACGCAGTATTTT. The chain uses TRBV6-1 and TRBJ2-3, with TRBD2 matching 10 bases. This CDR3 is built from 16 residues. Germline V gives CDR1 MNHNS, CDR2 SASEGT. The trim removed 0 bases at V and 6 bases at J, leaving 6 bases unmatched.

The chain employs TRBV4-2 and TRBJ2-5, with 8 bases fitting TRBD2. The CDR3 is made up of 17 amino acids. The germline gives CDR1 LGHNA, CDR2 YNFKEQ. J was trimmed by 3 bases and V by 0 bases; bases with no gene match: 9. The CDR3 DNA reads as TGTGCCAGCAGCCAAGATAGGGACGGGAGGGGCGAAGAGACCCAGTACTTC. It specifies CASSQDRDGRGEETQYF.

The genes are TRBV20-1 and TRBJ1-3; TRBD1 matches at 10 bases. There are 15 residues in the CDR3. The germline gives CDR1 DFQATT, CDR2 SNEGSKA (reference sequence). V lost 3 bases to trimming and J lost 2 bases; unmatched junction nucleotides: 4. The CDR3 region is CSASSGTGAGNTIYF. CDR3 coding DNA: TGCAGTGCTAGTTCCGGGACAGGGGCTGGAAACACCATATATTTT.

The chain joins TRBV6-5 to TRBJ1-2, with D unresolved. Germline V lookup: CDR1 MNHEY, CDR2 SVGAGI. The CDR3 extends over 13 amino acids. Trimming cost V 6 bases and J 6 bases, with 14 bases left between them. Written as DNA, the CDR3 is TGTGCCAGCAGCCCGGGGAGGATCGATGGCTACACCTTC. Protein product: CASSPGRIDGYTF.

The table lists this clone with a count of one. This chain uses TRBV5-1 with TRBJ2-3; TRBD2 matches at 14 bases. CDR3 length equals 19 residues. Per the germline V gene, CDR1 is SGHRS and CDR2 is YFSETQ. V lost 4 bases and J lost 0; bases outside the gene matches: 10. Here the CDR3 DNA reads TGCGCCAGCAGCACCGGACTAGCGGGAGGCCGTGCTAGCACAGATACGCAGTATTTT. It encodes CASSTGLAGGRASTDTQYF.

The chain carries TRBV30 and TRBJ2-1; the D gene is possibly TRBD2 (5 bases). With 0 bases removed from V and 2 bases from J, the gap between germline ends came to 8 bases. In germline, CDR1 is GTSNPN, CDR2 SVGIG (reference sequence). There are 14 residues in the CDR3. The CDR3 protein is CAWSVGGPYNEQFF. The CDR3 nucleotides read TGTGCCTGGAGTGTCGGAGGACCCTACAATGAGCAGTTCTTC.

A note on this clone: One end of the junction fails to match germline, which may point to a read error. The chain is built from TRBV9 and TRBJ2-2, with 9 positions matching TRBD1. This CDR3 is 15 amino acids long. Germline V gene sequence: CDR1 SGDLS, CDR2 YYNGEE. The CDR3 region is CASTRDRAKTGELFF. DNA of the CDR3: TGTGCCAGCACCCGGGACAGGGCGAAGACCGGGGAGCTGTTTTTT.

The gene calls are TRBV4-1 and TRBJ2-2; 7 bases map to TRBD2. The V gene end was trimmed by 1 base and the J gene end by 1 base; junction bases not matched to a gene: 12. The CDR3 consists of 19 residues. Germline V CDR1 and CDR2: MGHRA, YSYEKL. This chain's CDR3 is CASSQGGSLAALNTGELFF. DNA for the CDR3: TGCGCCAGCAGCCAAGGGGGCTCTCTAGCGGCCCTGAACACCGGGGAGCTGTTTTTT.

The rearrangement links TRBV27 to TRBJ2-1, with 9 positions matching TRBD2. The trim removed 2 bases at V and 8 bases at J, leaving 7 bases unmatched. The length of the CDR3 is 15 residues. Germline V gene sequence: CDR1 MNHEY, CDR2 SMNVEV (reference sequence). The CDR3 region has the DNA TGTGCCAGCAGTTTAGCTAGCGGGATCTTTGATGAGCAGTTCTTC. Its translation: CASSLASGIFDEQFF.

The rearrangement uses TRBV29-1 and TRBJ2-3; no definite D call. Germline-derived CDR1 and CDR2 are SQVTM and ANQGSEA. V lost 7 bases, J lost 2 bases, and 13 bases lay in between. This CDR3 has 13 amino acids. The CDR3 sequence is CSAQFAVTDTQYF. CDR3 in DNA: TGCAGCGCCCAGTTTGCGGTCACAGATACGCAGTATTTT.

This sequence joins TRBV7-2 and TRBJ2-7, with 11 bases lining up with TRBD2. CDR1 and CDR2 from the germline V gene are SGHTA and FQGNSA. The CDR3 sequence is 15 residues long. V lost 5 bases to trimming and J lost 2 bases; unmatched junction nucleotides: 5. In DNA form, the CDR3 reads TGTGCCAGCAGCCTACTAGCGGGAGAGACCTACGAGCAGTACTTC. Protein sequence: CASSLLAGETYEQYF.

V and J are TRBV25-1 and TRBJ2-6; tentative D call: TRBD1 (6 bases). Trimming took 4 bases from V and 1 from J, leaving 14 bases between them. Germline V CDR1 and CDR2: MGHDK, SYGVNS. This CDR3 spans 17 amino acids. In nucleotides, the CDR3 is TGTGCCAGCAGTGGCCCCCTTACAGGGTCTGGGGCCAACGTCCTGACTTTC. Its protein is CASSGPLTGSGANVLTF.